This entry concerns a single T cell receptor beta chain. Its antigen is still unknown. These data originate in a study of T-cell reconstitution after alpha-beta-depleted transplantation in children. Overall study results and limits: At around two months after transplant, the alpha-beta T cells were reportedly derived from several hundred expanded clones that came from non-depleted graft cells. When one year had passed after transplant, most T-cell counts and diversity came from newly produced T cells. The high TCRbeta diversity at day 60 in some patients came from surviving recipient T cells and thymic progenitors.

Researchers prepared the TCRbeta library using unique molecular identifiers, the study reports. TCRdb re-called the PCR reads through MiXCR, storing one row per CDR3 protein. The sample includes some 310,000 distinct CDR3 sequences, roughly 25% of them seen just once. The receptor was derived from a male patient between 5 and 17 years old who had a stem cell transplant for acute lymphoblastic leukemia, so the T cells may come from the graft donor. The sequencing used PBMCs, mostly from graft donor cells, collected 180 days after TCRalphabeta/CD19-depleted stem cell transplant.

The chain's CDR3 is CASRRQGAATRPDTQYF. CDR3 coding DNA: TGCGCCAGCAGACGACAGGGGGCCGCGACCCGACCGGATACGCAGTATTTT. The V gene is TRBV5-1, the J gene TRBJ2-3; 10 nucleotides line up with TRBD1. This CDR3 contains 17 residues. V dropped 5 bases and J dropped 6; count of bases not matched to a gene: 15. Germline CDR1 and CDR2: SGHRS and YFSETQ.